This entry lists 21 T cell receptor beta chains sequenced from one sample in a study of blood T cell repertoires in COVID-19. Assay used: immunoSEQ multiplex PCR; TCRdb lists only in-frame clones, some missing. The table has approximately 220,000 clones, roughly 88% seen once. Sequencing used peripheral blood. The receptors shown here come from a man aged 35 to 55 with acute or convalescent COVID-19.

This clone was observed a few times. The V and J genes are TRBV9 and TRBJ2-7; 11 positions match TRBD2. V was pared by 0 bases and J by 4 bases, with 6 bases of the junction left unmatched. The CDR3 runs to 16 residues. In germline, CDR1 is SGDLS, CDR2 YYNGEE. The CDR3 coding sequence is TGTGCCAGCAGCGTAGGCCCTAGCGGGAGGCCATACGAGCAGTACTTC. Encoded protein: CASSVGPSGRPYEQYF.

A few counts support this clone. The CDR3 coding sequence is TGTGCCAGCAGCCCCCGACAGCCTAGAGTCTATGGCTACACCTTC. Translating gives CASSPRQPRVYGYTF. The V call is TRBV9, the J call TRBJ1-2; possible D gene TRBD1, 5 bases. Germline V CDR1 and CDR2: SGDLS, YYNGEE. This CDR3 is 15 amino acids long. V gave up 4 bases and J gave up 4 bases, with 17 bases separating them.

Note on this clone: Other nucleotide sequences from this sample produce the same CDR3. The genes are TRBV5-1 and TRBJ1-1, with 7 bases identical to TRBD1. The germline CDR1 and CDR2 sequences are SGHRS and YFSETQ. The CDR3 has 14 amino acids. Trimming at V came to 2 bases and at J to 1 base, leaving 2 bases not matched to a gene. The CDR3 protein is CASSFRQGNTEAFF. In DNA form, the CDR3 reads TGCGCCAGCAGCTTCCGACAGGGGAACACTGAAGCTTTCTTT.

This chain uses TRBV11-3 with TRBJ2-3; 9 bases fit TRBD2. Trimming cost V 5 bases and J 4 bases; bases outside gene matches: 7. Per the germline V gene, CDR1 is SGHNT and CDR2 is YENEEA. This CDR3 comprises 15 residues. CDR3: CASSPGLAQADTQYF. CDR3 sequence (DNA): TGTGCCAGCAGCCCCGGACTAGCGCAGGCAGATACGCAGTATTTT.

The chain couples TRBV18 to TRBJ2-2; a possible D gene is TRBD1 (5 bases). This CDR3 has 16 residues. V was pared by 0 bases and J by 8 bases, with 16 bases between. Germline V gene data show CDR1 as KGHSH and CDR2 as LQKENI. CDR3 sequence: CASSPPSQGSRGELFF. CDR3 DNA: TGTGCCAGCTCACCACCGTCGCAGGGCTCGAGGGGGGAGCTGTTTTTT.

This clone has a handful of counts. The gene calls are TRBV20-1 and TRBJ1-1; 7 positions match TRBD1. Germline V gene sequence: CDR1 DFQATT, CDR2 SNEGSKA (reference sequence). The CDR3 runs 11 residues. J lost 5 bases, V lost 5 bases, and 2 bases had no gene match. The CDR3 coding sequence is TGCAGTGCTTACAGGGGTACTGAAGCTTTCTTT. It translates to CSAYRGTEAFF.

The chain carries TRBV3-1 (or the pseudogene TRBV3-2) and TRBJ2-2; no clear D gene. The V and J ends lost 8 bases and 4 bases respectively, with 14 bases between them. Per germline, CDR1 LGHDT and CDR2 YNNKEL (reference sequence). The CDR3 has 14 amino acids. CDR3 protein: CASDQSPGTGELFF. The CDR3 region has the DNA TGTGCCAGCGATCAGTCTCCTGGCACCGGGGAGCTGTTTTTT.

The V gene is TRBV4-2, the J gene TRBJ1-4; 7 bases line up with TRBD1. In germline, CDR1 is LGHNA, CDR2 YNFKEQ. The CDR3 spans 16 residues. Trimming cost V 4 bases and J 8 bases; bases outside gene matches: 13. For the CDR3, the DNA is TGTGCCAGCAGCCTAAAAGACAGGGCTCTCTACGAAAAACTGTTTTTT. It yields the protein CASSLKDRALYEKLFF.

The chain links TRBV19 to TRBJ2-1; D is unclear. The CDR3 contains 15 residues. V lost 0 bases and J lost 1, with 7 bases in between. Germline V gives CDR1 LNHDA, CDR2 SQIVND (reference sequence). CDR3 residues: CASSIELYSYNEQFF. The CDR3 nucleotides are TGTGCCAGTAGTATAGAGCTATATTCCTACAATGAGCAGTTCTTC.

The J gene is TRBJ2-2, the V gene TRBV4-3; 7 bases align to TRBD2. The CDR3 is 14 amino acids. Germline CDR1 LGHNA, CDR2 YSLEER. The V gene end was trimmed by 3 bases and the J gene end by 5 bases; junction bases not matched to a gene: 3. CDR3 nucleotide sequence: TGCGCCAGCAGCCAGAGGGAGGGGACCGGGGAGCTGTTTTTT. Translated: CASSQREGTGELFF.

Notes on this clone: One junction end does not reproduce the germline sequence, and a read error may be involved. This rearrangement joins TRBV6-5 to TRBJ2-7; 7 bases fit TRBD2. The CDR3 is 15 residues long. Germline V gene lookup returns CDR1 MNHEY and CDR2 SVGAGI. This CDR3 reads CASSDSGEGSYEQYF. CDR3 in DNA: TGTGCCAGCAGTGACTCGGGGGAGGGGTCCTACGAGCAGTACTTC.

The V call is TRBV5-1, the J call TRBJ1-1, with D hard to call. Trimming took off 2 bases at V and 2 bases at J, with 10 bases between the two ends. CDR3 length: 14 amino acids. Germline V gene lookup returns CDR1 SGHRS and CDR2 YFSETQ. Written as DNA, the CDR3 is TGCGCCAGCAGCTTAGGGAGGGCTAACACTGAAGCTTTCTTT. Its protein is CASSLGRANTEAFF.

The rearrangement links TRBV9 to TRBJ2-7, with 7 nucleotides matching TRBD1. V was pared by 4 bases and J by 2 bases, with 9 bases of the junction left unmatched. The CDR3 totals 15 residues. The germline gives CDR1 SGDLS, CDR2 YYNGEE. CDR3 in DNA: TGTGCCAGCAGCCCTAGAGGGGACAGAGCCTACGAGCAGTACTTC. This sequence encodes CASSPRGDRAYEQYF.

The V and J genes are TRBV9 and TRBJ1-2, with a possible D match to TRBD1 (5 bases). Trimming stripped 0 bases from V and 2 bases from J, with 11 bases between. The length of the CDR3 is 15 residues. CDR1 and CDR2 (germline): SGDLS, YYNGEE. The CDR3: CASSVGQGLNYGYTF. The CDR3 DNA follows: TGTGCCAGCAGCGTAGGTCAGGGACTCAACTATGGCTACACCTTC.

This clone has only one observation. The chain uses TRBV6-5 and TRBJ1-2; TRBD1 matches 8 bases. V lost 6 bases, J lost 4 bases, and 4 bases stayed unmatched. The CDR3 covers 13 residues. Germline CDR1 and CDR2: MNHEY and SVGAGI. In DNA, the CDR3 is TGTGCCAGCAGCTATACAGGGGGCTATGGCTACACCTTC. Translation gives CASSYTGGYGYTF.

This clone was picked up one time. This chain joins TRBV29-1 and TRBJ2-4; 10 bases are shared with TRBD1. The junction had 6 bases not matched to a gene; V was cut back by 6 bases and J by 7 bases. This CDR3 region has 13 residues. Germline lookup yields CDR1 SQVTM and CDR2 ANQGSEA. CDR3 sequence reads: CSVGDRGENIQYF. In DNA, the CDR3 is TGCAGCGTCGGGGACAGGGGAGAGAACATTCAGTACTTC.

A few counts support this clone. The V call is TRBV27, the J call TRBJ2-7; TRBD2 is a possible D gene (6 bases). The V gene's germline CDR1 is MNHEY and CDR2 SMNVEV (reference sequence). The CDR3 is 15 amino acids. V shed 6 bases and J shed 3 bases, with 18 bases lying between them. CDR3 nucleotides: TGTGCCAGCAGGCGGAGGGCCCACCGGGACTACGAGCAGTACTTC. The encoded protein is CASRRRAHRDYEQYF.

V and J are TRBV6-5 and TRBJ1-3; maybe TRBD1 (5 bases). V lost 4 bases to trimming and J lost 3 bases, with 13 bases between them. The CDR3 extends over 15 amino acids. The germline V gene encodes CDR1 MNHEY and CDR2 SVGAGI. The CDR3 spells CASSLEGRFGNTIYF. The DNA for the CDR3 is TGTGCCAGCAGTTTGGAGGGGAGGTTTGGAAACACCATATATTTT.

The rearrangement links TRBV5-1 to TRBJ2-3, with TRBD1 as a possible D gene (5 bases). Per germline, CDR1 SGHRS and CDR2 YFSETQ. The V end lost 4 bases, the J end lost 1 base, and 10 bases lay between the germline ends. The CDR3 spans 14 residues. CDR3 residues: CASSQEGGTDTQYF. The CDR3 DNA reads as TGCGCCAGCAGCCAGGAAGGGGGCACAGATACGCAGTATTTT.

The chain recombines TRBV19 with TRBJ2-3, with a possible D match to TRBD1 (5 bases). CDR3 length equals 14 residues. Germline V gene data show CDR1 as LNHDA and CDR2 as SQIVND (reference sequence). V shed 8 bases and J shed 2 bases, with 14 bases lying between them. For the CDR3, the DNA is TGTGCCAGTCATCAGGGCGGACCCACAGATACGCAGTATTTT. This sequence encodes CASHQGGPTDTQYF.

V gene TRBV18 combines with J gene TRBJ2-1; 7 positions agree with TRBD2. The germline V gene has CDR1 KGHSH and CDR2 LQKENI. This CDR3 has 14 residues. V lost 6 bases, J lost 3 bases, and 5 bases stayed unmatched. CDR3 loop: CASSVGGGYNEQFF. CDR3 in DNA: TGTGCCAGCTCCGTGGGGGGGGGCTACAATGAGCAGTTCTTC.